A selection of T cell receptor beta chains follows, all from one sample in a study of CD4+ T cells in melanoma. The assay was immunoSEQ multiplex PCR, and TCRdb's table has in-frame clones only and misses some. The repertoire holds around 110,000 clones, with around 93% as singletons. The sample taken for sequencing was peripheral blood. The origin of the receptors is a human donor with melanoma. Both conserved end residues are part of each CDR3. A D gene is named only where the DNA matches it firmly. Rows give clone size only sometimes, using once, few, many, or a class for an expanded clone.

d_gene,j_gene,abundance,v_gene,CDR3nt,CDR3aa
TRBD1,TRBJ2-1,-,TRBV7-8,TGTGCCAGCAGCCCGCTGACGGGACAGGGACATGGTGAGCAGTTCTTC,CASSPLTGQGHGEQFF
-,TRBJ2-6,few,TRBV6-5,TGTGCCAGCACACAGGGTCAAAATTTGGCCAACGTCCTGACTTTC,CASTQGQNLANVLTF
-,TRBJ2-6,-,TRBV13,TGTGCCAGCAGCTACGGGACCTCTGGGGCCAACGTCCTGACTTTC,CASSYGTSGANVLTF
-,TRBJ2-1,once,TRBV6-6,TGTGCCAGCAGTTACTCGACCGAGGATGAGCAGTTCTTC,CASSYSTEDEQFF
TRBD2,TRBJ2-2,-,TRBV5-4,TGTGCCAGCAGCTTGCTCGGACTAGCCACCGGGGAGCTGTTTTTT,CASSLLGLATGELFF
-,TRBJ2-5,-,TRBV5-1,TGCGCCAGCAGCTTGGAAAACAGTGAGACCCAGTACTTC,CASSLENSETQYF
TRBD2,TRBJ2-3,-,TRBV4-2,TGTGCCAGCAGCCAAGAGTCGGGACTAGTCGACACAGATACGCAGTATTTT,CASSQESGLVDTDTQYF
-,TRBJ1-4,-,TRBV7-9,TGTGCCAGCAGCAGACTAGCAACTAATGAAAAACTGTTTTTT,CASSRLATNEKLFF
TRBD2,TRBJ2-2,-,TRBV7-9,TGTGCCAGCAGCTTTCGCCGGGGCGGGGGGGACACCGGGGAGCTGTTTTTT,CASSFRRGGGDTGELFF
-,TRBJ2-1,-,TRBV6-1,TGTGCCAGCAAGTGGGATGAGCAGTTCTTC,CASKWDEQFF
-,TRBJ1-1,-,TRBV5-4,TGTGCCAGCAGCTTGGGCACAGGGACTGAAGCTTTCTTT,CASSLGTGTEAFF
-,TRBJ2-5,-,TRBV18,TGTGCCAGCTCACCCTTATCTGCCAAAGAGACCCAGTACTTC,CASSPLSAKETQYF
TRBD1,TRBJ2-7,-,TRBV30,TGTGCCGGTACAGGGGGCGGAGAGCAGTACTTC,CAGTGGGEQYF
TRBD1,TRBJ1-5,-,TRBV4-1,TGCGCCAGCAGACCAGGGGGTGGGAGCAATCAGCCCCAGCATTTT,CASRPGGGSNQPQHF
-,TRBJ1-6,-,TRBV7-9,TGTGCCAGCAGCTTACAAGTAGGGGTGATTTCACCCCTCCACTTT,CASSLQVGVISPLHF
TRBD2,TRBJ2-5,-,TRBV5-1,TGCGCCAGCAGCCTAGTTAGCGGGGGAAAGGAGACCCAGTACTTC,CASSLVSGGKETQYF
-,TRBJ2-7,-,TRBV7-9,TGTGCCAGCAGCTCATACCGGGACACCTCCGGCCAAGACGAGCAGTACTTC,CASSSYRDTSGQDEQYF
TRBD1,TRBJ1-2,-,TRBV5-6,TGTGCCAGCAGCTGGACCGGGACAGAATATAACTATGGCTACACCTTC,CASSWTGTEYNYGYTF
TRBD1,TRBJ2-1,-,TRBV11-2,TGTGCCAGCAGCCCGCCGGGACAGGTTCAAGGTGAGCAGTTCTTC,CASSPPGQVQGEQFF
-,TRBJ1-4,-,TRBV16,TGTGCCAGCAGCCAATTATTGGGTGTGAGTGCAACTAATGAAAAACTGTTTTTT,CASSQLLGVSATNEKLFF
-,TRBJ2-3,-,TRBV25-1,TGTGCCAGCAGTGAACTGGGCAGGTCCCTCACAGATACGCAGTATTTT,CASSELGRSLTDTQYF
TRBD2,TRBJ2-3,once,TRBV4-2,TGTGCCAGCAGCCCATGGACTAGCGGGGCCGCAGATACGCAGTATTTT,CASSPWTSGAADTQYF
TRBD2,TRBJ2-7,-,TRBV4-3,TGCGCCAGCAGCCATGCTACTAGCGGGGTAGACGAGCAGTACTTC,CASSHATSGVDEQYF
TRBD2,TRBJ2-3,few,TRBV5-4,TGTGCCAGCAGCACTGCTAGCGGGGGGCTCACAGATACGCAGTATTTT,CASSTASGGLTDTQYF